These T cell receptor beta chains were read from a single sample in a study of shared clonotypes between healthy human individuals. Clones were sequenced by immunoSEQ multiplex PCR, and TCRdb holds only the in-frame ones, with some missing. In the table there are approximately 2,000,000 clones, around 95% of which are singletons. The sequencing input was naive CD8+ T cells from PBMCs. The source of these receptors is a man in his late teens or twenties in good health. Some clones in this sample may be carry-over from other donors' samples. CDR3s include the opening cysteine and the closing phenylalanine or tryptophan. Fields, in order: D gene, J gene, V gene, clone size, CDR3 DNA, CDR3 protein. A D gene is named only where the DNA matches it firmly. Rows give clone size only sometimes, using once, few, many, or a class for an expanded clone.

TRBD2 | TRBJ2-1 | TRBV7-9 | - | TGTGCCAGCAGCTCGACTGGGACTAGCGGGAGGGCAGATGAGCAGTTCTTC | CASSSTGTSGRADEQFF
- | TRBJ2-3 | TRBV28 | once | TGTGCCAGCAGTCCCCACCGCCTGGGCGATACAGATACGCAGTATTTT | CASSPHRLGDTDTQYF
TRBD2 | TRBJ2-3 | TRBV28 | - | TGTGCCAGCATCAAAAGCGGGAGGAACACAGATACGCAGTATTTT | CASIKSGRNTDTQYF
- | TRBJ1-5 | TRBV19 | - | TGTGCCAGTCACTCGTCATGGGCCCAGCATTTT | CASHSSWAQHF
TRBD1 | TRBJ1-1 | TRBV27 | - | TGTGCCAGCAGTTTAGGGACAGGTACTGAAGCTTTCTTT | CASSLGTGTEAFF
TRBD2 | TRBJ2-7 | TRBV7-9 | - | TGTGCCAGCAGCCAACTAGCGGGAGGTTCCCACGAGCAGTACTTC | CASSQLAGGSHEQYF
- | TRBJ2-1 | TRBV30 | - | TGTGCCTGGAGTGTCTTAGCTGGAGAGCAGTTCTTC | CAWSVLAGEQFF
TRBD2 | TRBJ2-1 | TRBV19 | once | TGTGCCAGTAGTATAAAGGGACTAGCGGGAGGTCTGTACAATGAGCAGTTCTTC | CASSIKGLAGGLYNEQFF
- | TRBJ1-1 | TRBV7-6 | - | TGTGCCCGACCCGGGAGGGGAGGGATGAACACTGAAGCTTTCTTT | CARPGRGGMNTEAFF
- | TRBJ1-1 | TRBV27 | - | TGTGCCAGCACGCCAGGAGGCCGGAACACTGAAGCTTTCTTT | CASTPGGRNTEAFF
TRBD1 | TRBJ2-1 | TRBV7-9 | - | TGTGCCAGCATCTCCGGGACAGGGTGGAATGAGCAGTTCTTC | CASISGTGWNEQFF
TRBD2 | TRBJ2-2 | TRBV6-1 | - | TGTGCCAGCAGTGTGGGACTAGCGGTAGCGAACACCGGGGAGCTGTTTTTT | CASSVGLAVANTGELFF
- | TRBJ2-1 | TRBV7-9 | - | TGTGCCAGCAGCTTAGCCCCCAATGAGCAGTTCTTC | CASSLAPNEQFF
- | TRBJ2-4 | TRBV9 | - | TGTGCCAGCAGCCCAGGGATGGACAGTCAGTACTTC | CASSPGMDSQYF
TRBD2 | TRBJ2-7 | TRBV5-1 | - | TGCGCCAGCATTCCAGGCCCTAGCGGAGGGACCTACGAGCAGTACTTC | CASIPGPSGGTYEQYF
TRBD1 | TRBJ1-5 | TRBV2 | - | TGTGCCAGCAGTGAAGTTATCATCCCACAGGGGGGCAATCAGCCCCAGCATTTT | CASSEVIIPQGGNQPQHF
- | TRBJ1-3 | TRBV7-9 | - | TGTGCCAGCAGCTTAGGCGGAGGGTCGTATGGTGGAAACACCATATATTTT | CASSLGGGSYGGNTIYF
- | TRBJ2-1 | TRBV30 | - | TGTGCCTGGAGCCTCGCCTCGGGCACCTACAATGAGCAGTTCTTC | CAWSLASGTYNEQFF
- | TRBJ2-7 | TRBV28 | once | TGTGCCAGCACTCCCCGGTCCGGCACCTACGAGCAGTACTTC | CASTPRSGTYEQYF